This TCR beta chain emerged from a study of T cells expressing NK-cell markers. TCRdb re-called the 5' RACE reads; every CDR3 protein appears as one record, without DNA. The listing contains some 600,000 distinct CDR3 sequences. The CDR3 extends over 13 amino acids. The germline V gene has CDR1 MNHEY and CDR2 SVGEGT. This chain uses TRBV6-2 or TRBV6-3 with TRBJ1-1. The clonotype was recovered from a man between 18 and 29 years old in good health. The sample was blood T cells: a sorted CD56 or NKG2C T cell subset, CD4+ or CD8+ T cells, or bulk PBMC T cells (not recorded which). The CDR3 spells CASSLTENTEAFF.